This paragraph covers one TCR beta chain sequence. J gave up 4 bases and V 5 bases, and 8 bases lay outside the gene matches. In germline, CDR1 is SGHVS, CDR2 FNYEAQ. This CDR3 has 15 residues. The sample is drawn from a study of T cell changes during pregnancy in multiple sclerosis. Here immunoSEQ multiplex PCR was the method, and the copy in TCRdb shows in-frame clones only, minus some. This sample carries about 24,000 clones, roughly 90% of them seen once, and the ten largest clones take around 9.2%. The chain couples TRBV7-6 to TRBJ1-1; 9 positions match TRBD1. The sequence was obtained from a female donor in good health, enrolled as a control in a pregnancy study. Material: CD8+ T cells from peripheral blood mononuclear cells, obtained in the third trimester of pregnancy. In DNA form, the CDR3 reads TGTGCCAGCAGCCTGGACAGGGGACGGGCCACTGAAGCTTTCTTT. This sequence encodes CASSLDRGRATEAFF.